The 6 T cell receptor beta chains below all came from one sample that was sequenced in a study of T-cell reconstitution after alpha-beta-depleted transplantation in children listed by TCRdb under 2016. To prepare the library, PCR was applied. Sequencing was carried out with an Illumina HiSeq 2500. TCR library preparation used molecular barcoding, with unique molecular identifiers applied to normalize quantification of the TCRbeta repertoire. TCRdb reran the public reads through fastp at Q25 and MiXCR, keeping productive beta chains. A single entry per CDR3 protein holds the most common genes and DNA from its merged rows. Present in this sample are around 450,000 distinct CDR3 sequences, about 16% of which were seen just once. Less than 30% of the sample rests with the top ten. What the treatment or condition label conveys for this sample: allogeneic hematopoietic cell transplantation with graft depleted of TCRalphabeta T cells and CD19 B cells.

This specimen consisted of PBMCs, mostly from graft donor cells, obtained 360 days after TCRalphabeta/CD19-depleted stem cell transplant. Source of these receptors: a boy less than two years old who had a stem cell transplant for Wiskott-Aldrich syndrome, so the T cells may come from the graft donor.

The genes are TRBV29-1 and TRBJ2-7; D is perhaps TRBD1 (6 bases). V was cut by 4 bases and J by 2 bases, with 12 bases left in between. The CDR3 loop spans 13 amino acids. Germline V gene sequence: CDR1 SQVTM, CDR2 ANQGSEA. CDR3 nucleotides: TGCAGCGTTGGGCAGGGGCATCCCTACGAGCAGTACTTC. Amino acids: CSVGQGHPYEQYF.

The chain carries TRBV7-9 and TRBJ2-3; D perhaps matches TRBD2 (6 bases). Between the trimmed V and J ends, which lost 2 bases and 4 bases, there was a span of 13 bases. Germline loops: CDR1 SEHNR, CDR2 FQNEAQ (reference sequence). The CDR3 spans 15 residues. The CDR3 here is CASSLYVGGADTQYF. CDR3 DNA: TGTGCCAGCAGCTTATACGTGGGAGGAGCAGATACGCAGTATTTT.

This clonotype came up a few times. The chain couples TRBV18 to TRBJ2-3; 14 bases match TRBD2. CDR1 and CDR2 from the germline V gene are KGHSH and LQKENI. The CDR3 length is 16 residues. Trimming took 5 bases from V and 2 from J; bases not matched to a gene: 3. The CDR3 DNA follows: TGTGCCAGCTCAAAGGGACTAGCGGGAGTCACAGATACGCAGTATTTT. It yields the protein CASSKGLAGVTDTQYF.

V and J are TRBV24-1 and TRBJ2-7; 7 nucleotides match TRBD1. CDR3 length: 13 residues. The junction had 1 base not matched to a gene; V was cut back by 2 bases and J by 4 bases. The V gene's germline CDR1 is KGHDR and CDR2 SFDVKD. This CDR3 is CATSDSTGYEQYF. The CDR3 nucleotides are TGTGCCACCAGTGATTCGACAGGGTACGAGCAGTACTTC.

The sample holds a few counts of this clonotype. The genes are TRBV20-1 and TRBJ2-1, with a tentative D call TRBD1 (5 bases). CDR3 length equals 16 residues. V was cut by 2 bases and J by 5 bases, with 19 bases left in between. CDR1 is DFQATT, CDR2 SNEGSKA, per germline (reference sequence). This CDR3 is CSARHNDRGWDNEQFF. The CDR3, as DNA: TGCAGTGCTAGACATAACGACAGAGGATGGGACAATGAGCAGTTCTTC.

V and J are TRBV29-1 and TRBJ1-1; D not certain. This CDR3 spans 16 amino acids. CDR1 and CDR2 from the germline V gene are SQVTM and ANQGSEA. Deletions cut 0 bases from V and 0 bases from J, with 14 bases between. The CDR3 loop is CSVEDRGQVLNTEAFF. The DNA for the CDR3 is TGCAGCGTTGAAGATCGAGGGCAGGTCTTGAACACTGAAGCTTTCTTT.